This T cell receptor beta chain was sequenced during a study of early T cells in non-severe SARS-CoV-2 infection (dated by TCRdb to the early 2020s). With regard to the full study: Because TCR sequencing was done on bulk RNA from unsorted whole blood, the alpha and beta chains could not be paired. Summary of the overall study and its limitations: VDJdb matching was skewed toward anti-spike CD8 responses, so virus-specific expansions were likely underestimated and private and CD4 specificities were missed.

The germline V gene (reference sequence) supplies CDR1 LGHDT and CDR2 YNNKEL. From the cysteine through the phenylalanine, the CDR3 covers 16 amino acids. CDR3 DNA only is kept here, 48 bases in frame from base 1. The trim is 2 bases for V and 0 bases for J, with a gap of 11 bases between the germline ends. This was a case-control study nested in a cohort of healthcare workers in London, UK, who had nasopharyngeal swab PCR tests and blood samples taken every week. Healthcare workers were recruited during the week of the UK lockdown, between 23 and 31 March 2020, and followed weekly for up to roughly 15 weeks. At least ten counts were recorded for this clonotype. Its antigen has not been determined. Per-base qualities were not stored, and no clone one base away is much larger. The library was obtained by 5' RACE. Sequenced on a NextSeq 500. The TCR library protocol attached unique molecular identifiers to individual cDNA molecules to correct for sequencing error and PCR bias. Sequencing covered both TCR alpha and beta chains, and within each sample the abundances of alpha and beta sequences were tightly co-correlated. In the authors' own workflow: V gene, J gene and CDR3 annotation of TCR sequences was performed with Decombinator V4. Expanded TCRs were defined as changing significantly between any two time points under a Poisson model with p below 0.0001. TCR abundances were normalised to the total number of TCRs sequenced per sample and expressed as counts per million. MAIT TCRs were defined by TRAV1-2 paired with TRAJ12, TRAJ20 or TRAJ33, and iNKT TCRs by TRAV10 paired with TRAJ18. VDJdb, accessed 1 November 2021, was searched for CMV, EBV and SARS-CoV-2 annotated TCRs, with TCRs annotated for multiple antigens excluded. TCRdb took the public reads, trimmed them with fastp at Q25, ran MiXCR for clone calling and kept in-frame beta chains. Each entry is one CDR3 protein sequence, shown with its most common DNA and genes. The V and J calls, along with clone size, are taken from TCRdb and not from the paper's own processing. This sample holds 80,000 or so distinct CDR3 sequences; around 15% were observed only once. Under 4% of the sample is held by the ten biggest clonotypes.

Source material: whole blood. The clonotype originates from an adult who was a healthcare worker with PCR-confirmed SARS-CoV-2 infection or an uninfected control (not recorded which). The chain is encoded by TRBV3-1 joined to TRBJ1-3; the best D guess is TRBD1, with 5 bases matching. The CDR3 is CASSQTRGASGNTIYF. At the DNA level, the sequence is TGTGCCAGCAGCCAAACCCGCGGGGCCTCTGGAAACACCATATATTTT.